The TCR beta chain under discussion was sequenced for a study of CDR3 diversity in severe acne. One entry per CDR3 protein, called by TCRdb with MiXCR from the PCR reads. The sample lists over 100,000 distinct CDR3 sequences; roughly 51% were seen once. CDR3 length equals 13 residues. Germline lookup yields CDR1 MGHDK and CDR2 SYGVNS. The V gene lost 6 bases and the J gene lost 2 bases, with 10 bases spanning the gap. The sequence was obtained from a male donor with acne. The sequencing input was blood. This chain joins TRBV25-1 and TRBJ1-2; weak D call: TRBD1 (6 bases). CDR3 sequence: CASRATGNYGYTF. The CDR3 nucleotides read TGTGCCAGCAGGGCCACAGGGAACTATGGCTACACCTTC.